The 10 T cell receptor beta chains reported below all come from one sample, sequenced in a study of blood T cell repertoires in COVID-19. Generated by immunoSEQ multiplex PCR, the TCRdb table keeps only in-frame clones and is missing some. The data show 55,000 to 80,000 clones, about 83% seen once. The sample consisted of peripheral blood. The source is a man in his fifties with active COVID-19.

As DNA, the CDR3 is TGTGCCAGCAAGGCAGGGGAGTTCTATAATTCACCCCTCCACTTT. It encodes CASKAGEFYNSPLHF. The J gene is TRBJ1-6, the V gene TRBV6-5; a possible D gene is TRBD1 (6 bases). Germline assignment: CDR1 MNHEY and CDR2 SVGAGI. This CDR3 contains 15 residues. The V gene lost 7 bases and the J gene lost 3 bases, with 13 bases spanning the gap.

The chain combines TRBV4-3 with TRBJ1-2; 8 bases match TRBD1. CDR3 length: 15 residues. Per the germline V gene, CDR1 is LGHNA and CDR2 is YSLEER. After removal of 1 base from V and 4 bases from J, the junction contained 5 bases not matched to a gene. CDR3 protein: CASSQGAGGPYGYTF. The CDR3 DNA follows: TGCGCCAGCAGCCAAGGGGCAGGGGGCCCCTATGGCTACACCTTC.

The chain links TRBV5-4 to TRBJ1-2; TRBD1 matches 9 bases. The CDR3 runs to 15 residues. Germline-derived CDR1 and CDR2 are SGHNT and YYREEE (reference sequence). V lost 4 bases, J lost 4 bases, and 8 bases stayed unmatched. CDR3 region: CASSPTGGEIYGYTF. CDR3 sequence (DNA): TGTGCCAGCAGCCCGACAGGGGGTGAAATCTATGGCTACACCTTC.

This chain uses TRBV9 with TRBJ1-6; possibly TRBD1 for D (5 bases). Looked up from germline, CDR1 is SGDLS and CDR2 is YYNGEE. Between the trimmed V and J ends, which lost 4 bases and 7 bases, there was a span of 18 bases. CDR3 length: 16 residues. The CDR3 nucleotides read TGTGCCAGCAGCCCACCTTGGACGGGGGGAAATTCACCCCTCCACTTT. Translation: CASSPPWTGGNSPLHF.

In DNA, the CDR3 is TGCGCCAGCAGCTTAAGTAGCGGGAGCCACGGCTCCTACAATGAGCAGTTCTTC. Translation gives CASSLSSGSHGSYNEQFF. The chain has TRBV5-1 and TRBJ2-1, with 9 nucleotides matching TRBD2. The CDR3 runs to 18 residues. With 2 bases clipped from V and 0 bases from J, the junction kept 9 bases outside the gene matches. Per germline, CDR1 SGHRS and CDR2 YFSETQ.

This clone was observed a few times. The V gene is TRBV3-1 (or the pseudogene TRBV3-2), the J gene TRBJ1-1; 12 nucleotides agree with TRBD1. J was trimmed by 0 bases and V by 8 bases; bases with no gene match: 4. CDR1 and CDR2 from the germline V gene are LGHDT and YNNKEL (reference sequence). The CDR3 length is 15 residues. The CDR3, as DNA: TGTGCCAGCCGGGACAGGGGGCTGGTGAACACTGAAGCTTTCTTT. Amino acid sequence: CASRDRGLVNTEAFF.

This clone was seen just once. V gene TRBV11-2 combines with J gene TRBJ2-5, with TRBD1 identical over 8 bases. Germline CDR1 reads SGHAT; CDR2 reads FQNNGV. After removal of 4 bases from V and 5 bases from J, the junction contained 3 bases not matched to a gene. The CDR3 length is 13 residues. The CDR3 region has the DNA TGTGCCAGCAGCTCGGACAGGGCGGAGACCCAGTACTTC. Protein product: CASSSDRAETQYF.

In regard to this clone: This clone may be a read error of a much larger clone one base away. The same CDR3 also results from other DNA sequences found in this sample. The gene calls are TRBV24-1 and TRBJ2-3; 14 bases line up with TRBD2. CDR1 is KGHDR and CDR2 is SFDVKD in the germline V gene. The CDR3 is made up of 17 amino acids. V was clipped by 4 bases and J by 0 bases; unmatched bases: 2. The CDR3 DNA sequence: TGTGCCACCAGTGAGCGGACTAGCGGGAGGAGCACAGATACGCAGTATTTT. Translating it yields CATSERTSGRSTDTQYF.

The chain has TRBV3-1 (or the pseudogene TRBV3-2) and TRBJ1-3; perhaps TRBD1 as D (5 bases). CDR1 and CDR2 (germline): LGHDT, YNNKEL (reference sequence). V lost 1 base and J lost 4, with 17 bases in between. The CDR3 length is 17 residues. DNA for the CDR3: TGTGCCAGCAGCCAAGTCAGTTGGGGGGAGGTCGGAAACACCATATATTTT. Amino acids: CASSQVSWGEVGNTIYF.

The chain uses TRBV29-1 and TRBJ1-3; no firm D call. Germline-derived CDR1 and CDR2 are SQVTM and ANQGSEA. V was pared by 0 bases and J by 1 base, with 4 bases between. CDR3 length: 13 amino acids. CDR3 DNA sequence: TGCAGCGTTGAAGACAGATCTGGAAACACCATATATTTT. Amino acids: CSVEDRSGNTIYF.